This TCR beta chain was captured by sequencing in a study of spatial heterogeneity in lung cancer. TCRdb re-derived calls from the 5' RACE reads in MiXCR, one entry per CDR3 protein. The data hold roughly 14,000 distinct CDR3 sequences, with 5% to 6.5% observed a single time. The table lists this clonotype with a few counts. Specified time point: blood at routine non-recurrence follow-up after resection. Germline loops: CDR1 SEHNR, CDR2 FQNEAQ (reference sequence). This CDR3 is 15 amino acids long. V lost 4 bases and J lost 5; bases outside the gene matches: 8. V gene TRBV7-9 combines with J gene TRBJ2-5; 9 nucleotides line up with TRBD1. The input for sequencing was PBMCs, taken at follow-up. The origin of this receptor is a male donor with early-stage non-small cell lung cancer. The CDR3 nucleotides read TGTGCCAGCAGCTCCCCGACAGGGGGTGCGGAGACCCAGTACTTC. Protein product: CASSSPTGGAETQYF.